This TCR beta chain was obtained from a study of T cell responses to AZD1222 COVID-19 vaccine (dated by TCRdb to about 2021). For the wider study: AZD1222 recipients whose second dose came at about 4 weeks and those whose second dose came at about 12 weeks were combined into one group, since spike-specific TCR depth and breadth did not differ between the two schedules. Trial participants were enrolled into age subgroups of 18-55, 56-69 and 70-plus years, which contained approximately 150, 28 and 58 TCR-sequenced participants, respectively. TCR sequencing covered some 240 trial participants: approximately 200 given two doses of AZD1222 and approximately 26 given two doses of MenACWY control vaccine. General study outcomes and caveats: After two AZD1222 doses, both the breadth and the depth of spike-specific TCRs were significantly higher than at day 0 and than in MenACWY recipients. Epitopes outside the regions mutated in the B.1.351 and B.1.1.7 variants were reportedly recognized by nearly half of the unique spike-specific TCRs. Participants were mostly white British and included more females than males, and it was suggested by the authors that clonal diversity may have been underestimated. No day 14 peak-response samples were available, so repertoires were characterized only after the peak T cell response. Conclusions about previously exposed vaccinees are limited because only five to seven AZD1222 recipients were SARS-CoV-2 seropositive at baseline. In the small 56-69-year group, the increase in depth fell short of significance, most likely because of low power. CD4 TCRs associated with the vaccine covered the entire spike protein, and the dominant responses were in regions 160-218 and 743-854.

What the time point label conveys for this sample: baseline before first vaccination. Vaccinee samples were obtained from the UK trials COV001 and COV002, which included a single-blind randomized controlled phase 2/3 trial of AZD1222 (ChAdOx1 nCoV-19) in healthy adults. For TCRbeta chain sequencing, PBMC samples from trial participants were taken at day 0 and at day 28 after the second dose. The CDR3 regions of human TCRbeta chains were subjected to immunosequencing. Per the source publication's procedure: Repertoire TCRs were checked for matches against a reference library of SARS-CoV-2-specific TCRs that had been generated using the MIRA antigen-specificity platform. Breadth was defined as the fraction of unique TCRs that were SARS-CoV-2-associated. Depth was defined as the fraction of total T cells that were SARS-CoV-2-associated. Using the MIRA data, each spike-specific TCR was assigned both to the spike region to which the TCR was reactive and to a CD4 or CD8 class. Log10-transformed breadth and depth values were compared by one-way ANOVA with Sidak's multiple comparisons tests. In TCRdb, the immuneACCESS table is reduced to in-frame sequences with V and J assigned. These tables do not hold every clone; where another copy was compared, an unresolved V gene accounts for under half, and the others remain unexplained. D and trimming were read from the DNA, whereas the V and J calls and clone size are those reported in that table. For this sample the table gives roughly 150,000 clones, of which around 91% were detected only once. The ten largest make up approximately 6.9% of the sample.

For this clone: No antigen is known for it. No clone much larger than this one lies a single base away; base qualities are absent.

Its CDR3 holds 15 amino acids, cysteine through phenylalanine. Solely the CDR3 DNA is kept, with 45 bases framed from the first base. Sequences MNHEY (CDR1) and SVGEGT (CDR2) are obtained from the germline V gene. V is clipped by 0 bases and J by 2 bases, and the sequence between their germline boundaries is 9 bases long. Recombination linked TRBV6-2 or TRBV6-3 to TRBJ2-3, with no confident D gene call. This clonotype was obtained from an adult in good health. Sequenced here: peripheral blood, sampled on day 0 of AZD1222 vaccination. The DNA is TGTGCCAGCAGTTACTCGAGGTGGAACACAGATACGCAGTATTTT. Its protein reads: CASSYSRWNTDTQYF.